The 29 T cell receptor beta chains reported below all come from one sample, sequenced in a study of CD8 T cells in Susac syndrome. With random hexamers, reverse transcription was performed on about 0.5 to 1 ug of RNA. TCRdb reprocessed the immunoSEQ multiplex PCR reads via MiXCR and lists one record per CDR3 protein. The sample records 250,000 to 300,000 distinct CDR3 sequences, roughly 84% being singletons. The source material was CD8+ T cells from PBMCs. The origin of the receptors is a human donor with multiple sclerosis.

The chain recombines TRBV28 with TRBJ2-1, with TRBD2 identical over 13 bases. V lost 4 bases to trimming and J lost 7 bases; unmatched junction nucleotides: 22. Germline CDR1 MDHEN, CDR2 SYDVKM. CDR3 length: 21 residues. The CDR3 nucleotides are TGTGCCAGCAGTTCTTCCCCACTACGATTGACTAGCGGGAGGCAAGGGAATGAGCAGTTCTTC. Protein: CASSSSPLRLTSGRQGNEQFF.

CDR3 in DNA: TGTGCCAGCAGCTTAGATCCTGCAGGGCGGAACGAGCAGTACTTC. Amino acids: CASSLDPAGRNEQYF. V is TRBV11-2 and J is TRBJ2-7, with D tentatively TRBD1 (5 bases). Trimming stripped 0 bases from V and 5 bases from J, with 14 bases between. Germline V CDR1 and CDR2: SGHAT, FQNNGV. The CDR3 runs 15 residues.

The chain joins TRBV7-9 to TRBJ2-7; perhaps TRBD2 as D (5 bases). There are 11 residues in the CDR3. V lost 5 bases to trimming and J lost 6 bases, with 8 bases between them. Germline-derived CDR1 and CDR2 are SEHNR and FQNEAQ (reference sequence). CDR3 bases: TGTGCCAGCAGCCGGGAACGCGAGCAGTACTTC. This sequence encodes CASSREREQYF.

The rearrangement joins TRBV7-9 to TRBJ2-1; unclear D gene. Germline V gene data show CDR1 as SEHNR and CDR2 as FQNEAQ (reference sequence). There are 12 residues in the CDR3. V gave up 1 base and J gave up 9 bases, with 7 bases separating them. In DNA, the CDR3 is TGTGCCAGCAGCTTAGGCCTGAGTGAGCAGTTCTTC. This codes for CASSLGLSEQFF.

V and J are TRBV20-1 and TRBJ2-1, with TRBD1 matching over 10 bases. Unmatched junction bases numbered 5, after V lost 1 base and J lost 5 bases. The CDR3 extends over 15 amino acids. Germline loops: CDR1 DFQATT, CDR2 SNEGSKA (reference sequence). In DNA, the CDR3 is TGCAGTGCTAGAGGCTGGGACAGGGGAGACAATGAGCAGTTCTTC. Translation gives CSARGWDRGDNEQFF.

V is TRBV12-3 or TRBV12-4 and J is TRBJ1-1; D gene ambiguous. V shed 5 bases and J shed 0 bases, with 7 bases lying between them. The length of the CDR3 is 13 residues. The CDR3 here is CASSRVVNTEAFF. The CDR3 bases are TGTGCCAGCAGTCGGGTGGTGAACACTGAAGCTTTCTTT.

The chain uses TRBV6-1 and TRBJ2-7, with a possible D match to TRBD1 (6 bases). V was clipped by 6 bases and J by 1 base, with 16 bases between them. CDR3 size: 15 residues. CDR1 and CDR2 (germline): MNHNS, SASEGT. CDR3 sequence reads: CASSASLGASYEQYF. DNA for the CDR3: TGTGCCAGCAGCGCGTCATTGGGGGCGTCCTACGAGCAGTACTTC.

This clonotype was counted only a few times. V and J are TRBV7-8 and TRBJ1-2, with 8 bases identical to TRBD1. CDR3 size: 15 residues. Germline CDR1 is SGHVS and CDR2 is FQNEAQ. After removal of 0 bases from V and 6 bases from J, the junction contained 6 bases not matched to a gene. The CDR3 coding sequence is TGTGCCAGCAGCTTAGCCCTGGGACAGGCAGATGGCTACACCTTC. Translated, it gives CASSLALGQADGYTF.

CDR3 in amino acids: CASSPGQGSTEAFF. CDR3 in DNA: TGTGCCAGCAGCCCAGGACAGGGGAGCACTGAAGCTTTCTTT. The rearrangement uses TRBV3-1 and TRBJ1-1; 9 nucleotides match TRBD1. V gave up 4 bases and J gave up 4 bases; unmatched junction bases: 4. The germline V gene encodes CDR1 LGHDT and CDR2 YNNKEL (reference sequence). The CDR3 loop spans 14 amino acids.

The chain links TRBV10-3 to TRBJ1-1; D is possibly TRBD1 (5 bases). Germline CDR1 reads ENHRY; CDR2 reads SYGVKD. This CDR3 region has 16 residues. V lost 6 bases and J lost 4, with 21 bases in between. CDR3 in DNA: TGTGCCATCAGGAAAGGGACTCTAAAGGGGACCACTGAAGCTTTCTTT. Its translation is CAIRKGTLKGTTEAFF.

Only a few counts were recorded for this clonotype. The rearrangement links TRBV25-1 to TRBJ1-3; 7 bases align to TRBD1. The CDR3 loop spans 19 amino acids. The germline V gene has CDR1 MGHDK and CDR2 SYGVNS. V lost 3 bases to trimming and J lost 0 bases; unmatched junction nucleotides: 14. The CDR3 sequence: CASSETGKKSFSSGNTIYF. The CDR3 nucleotides read TGTGCCAGCAGTGAGACAGGGAAAAAATCTTTTAGCTCTGGAAACACCATATATTTT.

This chain uses TRBV29-1 with TRBJ1-2; 7 nucleotides agree with TRBD1. CDR3 length equals 12 residues. J lost 5 bases, V lost 0 bases, and 0 bases had no gene match. Germline CDR1 is SQVTM and CDR2 is ANQGSEA. The CDR3: CSVEEGQYGYTF. DNA for the CDR3: TGCAGCGTTGAAGAGGGACAGTATGGCTACACCTTC.

The rearrangement joins TRBV12-3 or TRBV12-4 to TRBJ1-2, with a tentative D call TRBD1 (5 bases). The CDR3 totals 13 residues. V was pared by 5 bases and J by 12 bases, with 19 bases between. The CDR3 DNA follows: TGTGCCAGCAGTCCGGGGACTACCCCTGGGAACACCTTC. Amino acid sequence: CASSPGTTPGNTF.

The rearrangement joins TRBV4-1 to TRBJ1-2; the D is unclear. The germline CDR1 and CDR2 sequences are MGHRA and YSYEKL. This CDR3 has 13 residues. V lost 4 bases to trimming and J lost 6 bases, with 12 bases between them. In DNA form, the CDR3 reads TGCGCCAGCAGCCGCACCCGGCGGCATGGCTACACCTTC. This gives the protein CASSRTRRHGYTF.

The chain employs TRBV9 and TRBJ2-1; 7 nucleotides align to TRBD2. CDR3 length: 16 amino acids. V dropped 4 bases and J dropped 6; count of bases not matched to a gene: 13. The germline CDR1 and CDR2 sequences are SGDLS and YYNGEE. The CDR3 here is CASSLSRLAPGNEQFF. CDR3 sequence (DNA): TGTGCCAGCAGCTTATCGAGACTAGCCCCTGGCAATGAGCAGTTCTTC.

The V gene is TRBV7-6, the J gene TRBJ2-2, with 8 bases that match TRBD1. This CDR3 comprises 16 residues. Germline V CDR1 and CDR2: SGHVS, FNYEAQ. J gave up 4 bases and V 6 bases, and 10 bases lay outside the gene matches. The CDR3 is CASSFSQGAFTGELFF. CDR3 nucleotide sequence: TGTGCCAGCAGTTTTAGTCAGGGGGCGTTCACCGGGGAGCTGTTTTTT.

The V gene is TRBV3-1, the J gene TRBJ2-5, with D possibly TRBD2 on 5 matching bases. V lost 2 bases, J lost 0 bases, and 10 bases lay in between. Germline V gives CDR1 LGHDT, CDR2 YNNKEL (reference sequence). The length of the CDR3 is 15 residues. CDR3 nucleotides: TGTGCCAGCAGCCAAAGGTGGGAGTACCAAGAGACCCAGTACTTC. Amino acid sequence: CASSQRWEYQETQYF.

The chain is built from TRBV28 and TRBJ1-2; 7 bases are a match to TRBD1. This CDR3 comprises 17 residues. Trimming removed 6 bases from V and 0 bases from J; junction bases left unmatched: 13. Germline CDR1 MDHEN, CDR2 SYDVKM. Written as DNA, the CDR3 is TGTGCCAGCAGCTTCAGGGGGATCTCATCCCCTAACTATGGCTACACCTTC. Amino acid sequence: CASSFRGISSPNYGYTF.

CDR3 DNA: TGTGCCAGCAGTTTGGGGGCAAGAACTCATCAGCCCCAGCATTTT. This codes for CASSLGARTHQPQHF. The genes are TRBV28 and TRBJ1-5; D may be TRBD1 (6 bases). Trimming cost V 3 bases and J 5 bases, with 14 bases left between them. Looked up from germline, CDR1 is MDHEN and CDR2 is SYDVKM. The CDR3 has 15 residues.

The J gene is TRBJ2-1, the V gene TRBV29-1; 13 bases map to TRBD2. V gave up 5 bases and J gave up 8 bases; unmatched junction bases: 12. This CDR3 has 16 residues. CDR1 and CDR2 (germline): SQVTM, ANQGSEA. The CDR3 reads CSVLGLAGFPLDEQFF. CDR3 nucleotides: TGCAGCGTTTTGGGACTAGCGGGGTTCCCGCTGGATGAGCAGTTCTTC.

The chain employs TRBV27 and TRBJ2-1; 10 bases are a match to TRBD1. The CDR3 extends over 17 amino acids. Germline CDR1 MNHEY, CDR2 SMNVEV (reference sequence). The trim removed 6 bases at V and 4 bases at J, leaving 12 bases unmatched. In DNA form, the CDR3 reads TGTGCCAGCAGCTCCGGACCGGGACAGGGGACTTACAATGAGCAGTTCTTC. Its protein product is CASSSGPGQGTYNEQFF.

This chain connects TRBV11-2 to TRBJ1-5; weak D call: TRBD1 (6 bases). This CDR3 is built from 15 residues. Trimming left V 0 bases short and J 9 bases short, with 15 bases between. CDR1 and CDR2 from the germline V gene are SGHAT and FQNNGV. CDR3 coding DNA: TGTGCCAGCAGCTTAGATTTACAGGGCCCATGGCCCCAGCATTTT. This sequence encodes CASSLDLQGPWPQHF.

V gene TRBV9 combines with J gene TRBJ2-7; tentative D call: TRBD2 (7 bases). Germline CDR1 and CDR2: SGDLS and YYNGEE. The ends were cut back, 0 bases at V and 5 bases at J, with 12 bases in the middle. The CDR3 has 14 amino acids. The DNA of the CDR3 is TGTGCCAGCAGCGTAGGAGGGGGGGGACACGAGCAGTACTTC. Its translation is CASSVGGGGHEQYF.

V and J are TRBV10-3 and TRBJ2-7; the match to TRBD2 covers 16 bases. Unmatched junction bases numbered 13, after V lost 2 bases and J lost 3 bases. CDR3 length: 20 residues. The germline gives CDR1 ENHRY, CDR2 SYGVKD. CDR3 amino acids: CAISEAPGLAGGHHYYEQYF. The CDR3, as DNA: TGTGCCATCAGTGAGGCCCCGGGACTAGCGGGAGGGCACCACTACTACGAGCAGTACTTC.

This chain joins TRBV7-9 and TRBJ2-7; D may correspond to TRBD1 or TRBD2 (5 bases each). The germline V gene encodes CDR1 SEHNR and CDR2 FQNEAQ (reference sequence). The CDR3 totals 16 residues. V was cut by 6 bases and J by 1 base, with 19 bases left in between. CDR3 amino acids: CASSSPRDAGSYEQYF. CDR3 bases: TGTGCCAGCAGTTCCCCCCGGGACGCTGGATCCTACGAGCAGTACTTC. The whole variable domain, remainder taken from reference TRBV7-9 and TRBJ2-7, is DTGVSQNPRHKITKRGQNVTFRCDPISEHNRLYWYRQTLGQGPEFLTYFQNEAQLEKSRLLSDRFSAERPKGSFSTLEIQRTEQGDSAMYLCASSSPRDAGSYEQYFGPGTRLTVT.

CDR3 in amino acids: CASSQDGVETEAFF. As DNA, the CDR3 is TGCGCCAGCAGCCAAGACGGGGTGGAGACTGAAGCTTTCTTT. This chain uses TRBV4-1 with TRBJ1-1; D gene uncertain. CDR1 and CDR2 (germline): MGHRA, YSYEKL. Trimming took off 0 bases at V and 5 bases at J, with 10 bases between the two ends. The CDR3 runs 14 residues.

The chain has TRBV14 and TRBJ1-1, with no clear D. The CDR3 sequence is 11 residues long. Germline loops: CDR1 SGHDN, CDR2 FVKESK. Deletions cut 4 bases from V and 11 bases from J, with 11 bases between. CDR3 in amino acids: CASSLGRDAFF. The CDR3, as DNA: TGTGCCAGCAGCCTGGGAAGAGATGCTTTCTTT.

The V gene is TRBV2, the J gene TRBJ1-1, with unresolved D. Looked up from germline, CDR1 is SNHLY and CDR2 is FYNNEI. With 6 bases removed from V and 3 bases from J, the gap between germline ends came to 14 bases. CDR3 length: 14 amino acids. The CDR3 reads CASRLAPRDTEAFF. The CDR3 region has the DNA TGTGCCAGCAGGCTGGCCCCGAGGGACACTGAAGCTTTCTTT.

The V call is TRBV7-6, the J call TRBJ2-2; D possibly corresponds to TRBD1 (6 bases). Trimming removed 5 bases at V and 5 bases at J, with 15 bases between. CDR1 is SGHVS, CDR2 FNYEAQ, per germline. The CDR3 has 15 amino acids. The DNA of the CDR3 is TGTGCCAGCAGCCCCTCGCAGGGGAGAACCGGGGAGCTGTTTTTT. It translates to CASSPSQGRTGELFF.